This paragraph reports one T cell receptor beta chain. This sample's treatment: about 20 received Ad26.COV2.S at low or high dose, single or two shots; several received placebo; per-sample allocation not given. Collection of samples fell on day 63 after the first vaccine or placebo injection. This CDR3 contains 17 residues. Germline assignment: CDR1 LGHNA and CDR2 YNFKEQ. The V gene end was trimmed by 0 bases and the J gene end by 3 bases; junction bases not matched to a gene: 10. This sample was taken from a study of Ad26.COV2.S vaccination and SARS-CoV-2 variants. The table came from immunoSEQ multiplex PCR; TCRdb's copy has only in-frame clones and leaves some out. The sample carries about 400,000 clones, over 75% recorded once.

This sequence joins TRBV4-2 and TRBJ2-7, with 8 bases lining up with TRBD2. Sequenced material: peripheral blood, taken in a trial of Ad26.COV2.S vaccine versus placebo. The source of this sequence is a person between 18 and 65 years old who received the Ad26.COV2.S COVID-19 vaccine or a placebo. The CDR3 protein is CASSQEGAGRESYEQYF. DNA of the CDR3: TGTGCCAGCAGCCAAGAAGGGGCCGGGAGGGAGAGCTACGAGCAGTACTTC.